The sequence of this T cell receptor (beta chain) was determined in a study of OX40 agonist ivuxolimab in advanced cancers. For the study in its entirety: Ivuxolimab was a fully human IgG2 agonistic monoclonal antibody targeting the costimulatory receptor OX40 (CD134). Intravenous ivuxolimab was administered to patients every 2 weeks at six dose levels: 0.01, 0.1, 0.3, 1.5, 3 and 10 mg/kg. Of the roughly 54 dose-escalation patients, hepatocellular carcinoma was present in approximately 20, melanoma in roughly 15, renal cell carcinoma in 9 and head and neck cancer in 9. In the dose-escalation cohort, 82.7% of patients were male, and the mean age was around 60 years, with a range of about 23 to 85. Patients were allowed to have had prior anti-PD-1, anti-PD-L1 or anti-CTLA-4 therapy, and 40% of the dose-escalation patients had previously received checkpoint inhibitors. Three dose-escalation patients achieved partial responses, one with hepatocellular carcinoma and two with cutaneous melanoma. Peripheral TCRbeta sequencing was intended to test whether TCR sequence diversity was altered and clonal T-cell expansion was caused by ivuxolimab. The monotherapy dose-escalation portion (N ≈ 52 patients) of the phase I ivuxolimab trial is reported in the paper.

The investigation overall reported the following: Antigen specificity was not determined for the clonally expanded peripheral T cells. In the 0.1-3.0 mg/kg groups, partial responders had among the lowest normalized peripheral clonal expansion, particularly in CD8+ T cells. On average, CD8+ T cells showed more expanded clones than CD4+ T cells after ivuxolimab. Clonal expansion of both CD4+ and CD8+ blood T cells was observed from baseline to week 6 at doses 0.1 to 3.0 mg/kg. Low levels of normalized T-cell clonal expansion were also shown by some nonresponding patients.

Patients with a history of autoimmune disease or receiving systemic immunosuppression were excluded from the trial. Peripheral blood for TCR sequencing was collected from all dose cohorts at baseline, on cycle 4 day 1, and on cycle 7 day 1. The samples were drawn from a first-in-human, open-label, multicenter phase I dose-escalation trial of ivuxolimab. Adults with locally advanced or metastatic melanoma, renal cell carcinoma, hepatocellular carcinoma or head and neck squamous cell carcinoma were enrolled in the trial. Before TCR sequencing, CD4+ T cells and CD8+ T cells were sorted from peripheral blood as separate populations. On this clone: No antigen is known for it. A junction end diverges from the germline sequence, so it may reflect a read error.

CDR1 and CDR2 (SGHAT, FQNNGV) derive from the germline V gene. Taken from cysteine to phenylalanine, the CDR3 has 11 residues. The CDR3 DNA has 33 bases and is translated from base 1. To sequence the TCRbeta CDR3 region, genomic DNA was isolated from the sorted cells. The immunoSEQ Assay was used to sequence the TCRbeta CDR3 regions. TCRdb retrieved this table from immuneACCESS and kept in-frame rearrangements only. Not all clones are present; in checked studies, unresolved V genes account for under half, and no reason is known for the remainder. Across this sample there are some 100,000 clones, with about 92% seen only once. Of the sample, more than 3% is held by the ten largest clones.

The specimen was CD4+ or CD8+ T cells sorted from blood, collected in a trial of the OX40 agonist ivuxolimab. The chain is made from TRBV11-2 and TRBJ1-3; the D gene is perhaps TRBD1, on 6 matching bases. The TCR sequence derives from an adult with an advanced solid tumor such as melanoma, head and neck, liver or kidney cancer. The CDR3 here reads CASSAVGDIDF. The DNA is as follows: TGTGCCAGCAGCGCAGTGGGGGACATTGATTTT. This CDR3, with the reference TRBV11-2 and TRBJ1-3 proteins standing in past its ends, gives the full variable domain EAGVAQSPRYKIIEKRQSVAFWCNPISGHATLYWYQQILGQGPKLLIQFQNNGVVDDSQLPKDRFSAERLKGVDSTLKIQPAKLEDSAVYLCASSAVGDIDFGEGSWLTVV.